These 19 T cell receptor beta chains originate from one sample sequenced in a study of CD4 T cells in relation to SARS-CoV-2 and coronaviruses. Their antigens remain unidentified. Using immunoSEQ multiplex PCR, the repertoire was profiled, and TCRdb retains in-frame clones only, with some absent. This table holds approximately 25,000 clones, approximately 80% found once. Unexposed donor CD4+ T cells date from about 2010-2018, before the COVID-19 pandemic. Isolation of CD4+ T cells took place after nine to ten days in culture. Sequencing was performed on CD4+ T cells from PBMCs, cultured in vitro. These receptors were taken from a human donor in good health.

The chain has TRBV5-1 and TRBJ1-1; no clear D gene. V was trimmed by 6 bases and J by 2 bases, leaving 11 bases between them. The CDR3 loop spans 13 amino acids. Germline-derived CDR1 and CDR2 are SGHRS and YFSETQ. The CDR3 DNA follows: TGCGCCAGCACCGCCGAGGTTAACACTGAAGCTTTCTTT. This codes for CASTAEVNTEAFF.

The rearrangement links TRBV3-1 (or the pseudogene TRBV3-2) to TRBJ2-2, with D perhaps matching TRBD1 (6 bases). V was clipped by 3 bases and J by 5 bases, with 19 bases between them. The CDR3 consists of 17 residues. CDR1 is LGHDT, CDR2 YNNKEL, per germline (reference sequence). The CDR3: CASSQGWLTGGTGELFF. CDR3 DNA: TGTGCCAGCAGCCAGGGATGGCTGACAGGAGGAACCGGGGAGCTGTTTTTT.

V and J are TRBV5-3 and TRBJ1-2; no definite D call. TRBV5-3 is classed as an ORF, of uncertain function. The CDR3 sequence is 11 residues long. V was trimmed by 0 bases and J by 6 bases, leaving 3 bases between them. Written as DNA, the CDR3 is TGTGCCAGAAGCTTGGGGGATGGCTACACCTTC. This encodes CARSLGDGYTF.

This clone has a single count. The V gene is TRBV21-1, the J gene TRBJ1-1; no DNA check was done on the table's D call, TRBD1. TRBV21-1 is flagged as a pseudogene. The CDR3 contains 18 residues. The CDR3 bases are TGTGCCAGCAGCAAAGTACCCGGCAGGGGGCCTGGGAACACTGAAGCTTTCTTT. Protein product: CASSKVPGRGPGNTEAFF.

This rearrangement joins TRBV7-2 to TRBJ2-7, with no clear D. This CDR3 has 12 amino acids. Germline assignment: CDR1 SGHTA and CDR2 FQGNSA. Trimming removed 4 bases at V and 5 bases at J, with 9 bases between. The CDR3 spells CASSSSRHEQYF. The CDR3 bases are TGTGCCAGCAGCTCGAGTAGACACGAGCAGTACTTC.

CDR3 bases: TGTGCCAGCGGGTTAATCGGGAATGGCTACACCTTC. It encodes CASGLIGNGYTF. J is TRBJ1-2 and V is TRBV3-1 (or the pseudogene TRBV3-2); D unresolved. In germline, CDR1 is LGHDT, CDR2 YNNKEL (reference sequence). The CDR3 sequence is 12 residues long. V gave up 8 bases and J gave up 6 bases, with 13 bases separating them.

The table lists this clone with a count of one. The chain carries TRBV6-5 and TRBJ2-7, with D hard to call. Germline values: CDR1 MNHEY, CDR2 SVGAGI. This CDR3 is built from 15 residues. V was shortened by 7 bases and J by 0 bases, with 16 bases between the two germline ends. The CDR3 DNA reads as TGTGCCAGCACCTTGACGGCACATTCCTCCTACGAGCAGTACTTC. Encoded protein: CASTLTAHSSYEQYF.

The chain carries TRBV4-1 and TRBJ1-1; unclear D gene. The V gene lost 0 bases and the J gene lost 8 bases, with 13 bases spanning the gap. Germline-derived CDR1 and CDR2 are MGHRA and YSYEKL. The CDR3 is 14 amino acids. For the CDR3, the DNA is TGCGCCAGCAGCCAAGATCTTATTCTTTCAGAAGCTTTCTTT. Residues: CASSQDLILSEAFF.

This chain connects TRBV6-5 to TRBJ2-1; the match to TRBD2 covers 12 bases. Germline CDR1 and CDR2: MNHEY and SVGAGI. Unmatched junction bases numbered 7, after V lost 8 bases and J lost 8 bases. The CDR3 runs 14 residues. CDR3 nucleotides: TGTGCCAGCGGTCTAGCGGGGGGGCTCCATGAGCAGTTCTTC. This codes for CASGLAGGLHEQFF.

The chain uses TRBV6-5 and TRBJ1-2; 11 bases are shared with TRBD1. The J segment lost 2 bases and the V segment lost 4 bases, leaving 3 bases of the junction unmatched. The CDR3 extends over 15 amino acids. Germline V gives CDR1 MNHEY, CDR2 SVGAGI. The CDR3 DNA reads as TGTGCCAGCAGTTCGAGGGACAGGGGGAACTATGGCTACACCTTC. Encoded protein: CASSSRDRGNYGYTF.

This clone was observed a handful of times. The J gene is TRBJ1-5, the V gene TRBV6-5; 7 bases match TRBD1. Losses at the gene ends were 6 bases for V and 2 bases for J; bases not matched to a gene: 4. The CDR3 is 14 residues long. The germline V gene has CDR1 MNHEY and CDR2 SVGAGI. CDR3 sequence (DNA): TGTGCCAGCAGGGTCACAGGGGGCAATCAGCCCCAGCATTTT. It is translated as CASRVTGGNQPQHF.

This chain connects TRBV29-1 to TRBJ1-2; the D gene is possibly TRBD1 (6 bases). V was trimmed by 5 bases and J by 8 bases, leaving 15 bases between them. The CDR3 covers 12 residues. Germline CDR1 reads SQVTM; CDR2 reads ANQGSEA. The CDR3 region has the DNA TGCAGCGTTTCGCGACAGGCCGAGGGCTACACCTTC. Translation gives CSVSRQAEGYTF. Together with reference TRBV29-1 and TRBJ1-2, the CDR3 gives the full variable domain: SAVISQKPSRDICQRGTSLTIQCQVDSQVTMMFWYRQQPGQSLTLIATANQGSEATYESGFVIDKFPISRPNLTFSTLTVSNMSPEDSSIYLCSVSRQAEGYTFGSGTRLTVV.

The chain joins TRBV4-1 to TRBJ2-7, with no clear D. The CDR3 is 16 residues long. Germline V lookup: CDR1 MGHRA, CDR2 YSYEKL. V lost 0 bases and J lost 5, with 17 bases in between. In DNA, the CDR3 is TGCGCCAGCAGCCAAGATGATTGGGTTAGGAAGAACGAGCAGTACTTC. Translated, it gives CASSQDDWVRKNEQYF.

CDR3 sequence: CASSTRTRGTYEQYF. In nucleotides, the CDR3 is TGTGCCAGCAGCACCAGGACAAGAGGAACCTACGAGCAGTACTTC. V and J are TRBV7-2 and TRBJ2-7; weak D call: TRBD1 (5 bases). Trimming left V 5 bases short and J 2 bases short, with 16 bases between. This CDR3 has 15 amino acids. Germline assignment: CDR1 SGHTA and CDR2 FQGNSA. The whole variable domain, remainder taken from reference TRBV7-2 and TRBJ2-7, is GAGVSQSPSNKVTEKGKDVELRCDPISGHTALYWYRQSLGQGLEFLIYFQGNSAPDKSGLPSDRFSAERTGGSVSTLTIQRTQQEDSAVYLCASSTRTRGTYEQYFGPGTRLTVT.

The V and J genes are TRBV3-1 (or the pseudogene TRBV3-2) and TRBJ2-2; D not resolved. V was pared by 2 bases and J by 3 bases, with 10 bases between. CDR3 length: 15 residues. CDR1 LGHDT and CDR2 YNNKEL come from the germline V gene (reference sequence). CDR3 coding DNA: TGTGCCAGCAGCCAAAATAGGGCGGACACCGGGGAGCTGTTTTTT. Encoded protein: CASSQNRADTGELFF.

Only one count was recorded for this clone. The gene calls are TRBV7-2 and TRBJ2-7, with a possible D match to TRBD2 (5 bases). Trimming pared 1 base from V and 6 bases from J, leaving 13 bases between. CDR1 is SGHTA, CDR2 FQGNSA, per germline. The CDR3 runs 14 residues. CDR3 sequence reads: CASSLVGLAGEQYF. The CDR3, as DNA: TGTGCCAGCAGCTTAGTAGGGCTAGCTGGCGAGCAGTACTTC.

The chain employs TRBV18 and TRBJ2-3, with D possibly TRBD2 on 7 matching bases. The germline V gene has CDR1 KGHSH and CDR2 LQKENI. The CDR3 has 17 amino acids. V was pared by 2 bases and J by 2 bases, with 17 bases between. CDR3 region: CASSPVGLGGVTDTQYF. For the CDR3, the DNA is TGTGCCAGCTCACCAGTCGGATTAGGGGGGGTCACAGATACGCAGTATTTT.

CDR3 residues: CASSPGGWEETQYF. CDR3 sequence (DNA): TGTGCCAGCAGCCCCGGGGGTTGGGAAGAGACCCAGTACTTC. The chain carries TRBV3-1 (or the pseudogene TRBV3-2) and TRBJ2-5; possible D gene TRBD2, 6 bases. V lost 4 bases and J 3 bases, leaving 12 bases between the germline ends. This CDR3 is built from 14 residues. Germline CDR1 and CDR2: LGHDT and YNNKEL (reference sequence).

Here the CDR3 DNA reads TGTGCCAGCAGCTTAGAGGTGGGATATGGCTACACCTTC. As protein: CASSLEVGYGYTF. The chain is built from TRBV11-2 and TRBJ1-2; D uncertain. The CDR3 is 13 amino acids. From germline, CDR1 is SGHAT and CDR2 FQNNGV. V lost 0 bases to trimming and J lost 5 bases, with 7 bases between them.